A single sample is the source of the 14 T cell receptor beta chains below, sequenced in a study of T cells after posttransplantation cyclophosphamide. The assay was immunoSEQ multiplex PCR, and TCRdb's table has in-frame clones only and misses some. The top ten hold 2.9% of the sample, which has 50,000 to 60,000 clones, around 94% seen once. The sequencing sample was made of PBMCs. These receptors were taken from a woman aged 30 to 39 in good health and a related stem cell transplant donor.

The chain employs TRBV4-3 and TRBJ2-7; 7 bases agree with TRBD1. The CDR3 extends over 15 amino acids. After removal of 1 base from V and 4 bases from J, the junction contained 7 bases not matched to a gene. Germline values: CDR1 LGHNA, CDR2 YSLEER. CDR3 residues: CASSQAPGQQYEQYF. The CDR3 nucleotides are TGCGCCAGCAGCCAAGCCCCGGGACAGCAATACGAGCAGTACTTC.

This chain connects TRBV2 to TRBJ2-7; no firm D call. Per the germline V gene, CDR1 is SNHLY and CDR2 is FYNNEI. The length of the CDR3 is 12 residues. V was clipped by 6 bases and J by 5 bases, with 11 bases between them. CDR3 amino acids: CASRLTVDEQYF. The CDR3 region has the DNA TGTGCCAGCAGACTTACGGTGGACGAGCAGTACTTC.

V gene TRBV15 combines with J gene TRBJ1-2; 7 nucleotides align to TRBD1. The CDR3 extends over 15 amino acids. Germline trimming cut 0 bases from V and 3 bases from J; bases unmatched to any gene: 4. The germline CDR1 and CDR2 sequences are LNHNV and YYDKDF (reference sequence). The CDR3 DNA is TGTGCCACCAGCAGAGAGGAGGGGGCTTACTATGGCTACACCTTC. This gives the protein CATSREEGAYYGYTF. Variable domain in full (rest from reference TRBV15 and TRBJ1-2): DAMVIQNPRYQVTQFGKPVTLSCSQTLNHNVMYWYQQKSSQAPKLLFHYYDKDFNNEADTPDNFQSRRPNTSFCFLDIRSPGLGDTAMYLCATSREEGAYYGYTFGSGTRLTVV.

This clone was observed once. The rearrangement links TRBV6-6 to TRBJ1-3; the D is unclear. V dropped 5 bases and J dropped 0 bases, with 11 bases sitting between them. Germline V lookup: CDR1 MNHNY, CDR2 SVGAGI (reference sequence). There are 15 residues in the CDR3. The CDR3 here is CASSHPQNSGNTIYF. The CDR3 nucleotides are TGTGCCAGCAGTCACCCTCAGAACTCTGGAAACACCATATATTTT.

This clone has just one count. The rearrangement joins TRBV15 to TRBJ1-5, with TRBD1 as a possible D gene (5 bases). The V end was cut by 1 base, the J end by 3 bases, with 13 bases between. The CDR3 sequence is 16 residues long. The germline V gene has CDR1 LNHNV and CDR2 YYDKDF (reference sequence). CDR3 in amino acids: CATSRAPGGNNQPQHF. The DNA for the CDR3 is TGTGCCACCAGCAGAGCCCCCGGGGGAAACAATCAGCCCCAGCATTTT. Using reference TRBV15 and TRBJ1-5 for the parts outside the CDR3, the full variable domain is DAMVIQNPRYQVTQFGKPVTLSCSQTLNHNVMYWYQQKSSQAPKLLFHYYDKDFNNEADTPDNFQSRRPNTSFCFLDIRSPGLGDTAMYLCATSRAPGGNNQPQHFGDGTRLSIL.

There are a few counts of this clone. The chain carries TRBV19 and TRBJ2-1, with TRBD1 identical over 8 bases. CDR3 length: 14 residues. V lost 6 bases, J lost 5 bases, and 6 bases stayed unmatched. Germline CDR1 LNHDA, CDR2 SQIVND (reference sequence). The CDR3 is CASRLQGGNNEQFF. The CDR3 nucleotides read TGTGCCAGTAGGCTACAGGGGGGTAACAATGAGCAGTTCTTC.

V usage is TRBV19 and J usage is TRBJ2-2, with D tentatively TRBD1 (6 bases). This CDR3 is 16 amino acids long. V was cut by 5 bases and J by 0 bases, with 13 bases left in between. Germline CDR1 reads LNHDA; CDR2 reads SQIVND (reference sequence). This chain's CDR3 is CASSGRQVTNTGELFF. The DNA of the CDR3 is TGTGCCAGTAGTGGGAGACAGGTAACGAACACCGGGGAGCTGTTTTTT.

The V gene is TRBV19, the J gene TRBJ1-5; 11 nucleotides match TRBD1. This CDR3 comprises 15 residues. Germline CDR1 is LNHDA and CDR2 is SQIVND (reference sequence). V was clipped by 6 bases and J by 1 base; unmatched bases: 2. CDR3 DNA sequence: TGTGCCAGTAGCGGGGACAGGGGGAGCAATCAGCCCCAGCATTTT. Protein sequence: CASSGDRGSNQPQHF.

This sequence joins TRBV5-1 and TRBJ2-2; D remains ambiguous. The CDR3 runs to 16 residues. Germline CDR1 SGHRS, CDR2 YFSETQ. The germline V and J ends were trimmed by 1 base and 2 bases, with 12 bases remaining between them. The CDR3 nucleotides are TGCGCCAGCAGCTTGTCCACCTCTATTAACACCGGGGAGCTGTTTTTT. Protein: CASSLSTSINTGELFF.

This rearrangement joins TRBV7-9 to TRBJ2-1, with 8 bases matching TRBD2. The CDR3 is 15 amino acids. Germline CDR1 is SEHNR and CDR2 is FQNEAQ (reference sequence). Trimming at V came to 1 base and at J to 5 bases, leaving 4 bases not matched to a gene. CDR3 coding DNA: TGTGCCAGCAGCTTAGACGGGGGGGTAAACAATGAGCAGTTCTTC. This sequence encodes CASSLDGGVNNEQFF.

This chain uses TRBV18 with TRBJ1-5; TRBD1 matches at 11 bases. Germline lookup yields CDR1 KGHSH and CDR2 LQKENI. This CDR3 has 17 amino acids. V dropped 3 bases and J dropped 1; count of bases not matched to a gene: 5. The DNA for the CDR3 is TGTGCCAGCTCACCCGGGACAGGGGGGGGAAGCAATCAGCCCCAGCATTTT. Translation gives CASSPGTGGGSNQPQHF.

This chain's CDR3 is CASSFFGEDTQYF. The CDR3 DNA sequence: TGTGCCAGCAGCTTCTTCGGAGAAGATACGCAGTATTTT. This sequence joins TRBV7-3 and TRBJ2-3; D remains unclear. The germline gives CDR1 SGHTA, CDR2 FQGTGA. This CDR3 is built from 13 residues. V was clipped by 3 bases and J by 5 bases, with 9 bases between them.

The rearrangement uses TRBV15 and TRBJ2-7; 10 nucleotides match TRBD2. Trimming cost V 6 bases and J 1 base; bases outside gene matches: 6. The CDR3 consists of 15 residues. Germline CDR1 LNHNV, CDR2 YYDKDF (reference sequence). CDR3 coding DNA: TGTGCCACCAGGGAACTAGCGGGACCTTCCTACGAGCAGTACTTC. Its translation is CATRELAGPSYEQYF.

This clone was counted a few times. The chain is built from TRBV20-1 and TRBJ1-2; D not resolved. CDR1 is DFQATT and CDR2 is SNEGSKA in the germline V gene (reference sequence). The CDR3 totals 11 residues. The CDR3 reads CRPGGEYGYTF. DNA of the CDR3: TGCAGGCCCGGCGGGGAGTATGGCTACACCTTC.